This T cell receptor (beta chain) derives from a study of early T cells in non-severe SARS-CoV-2 infection. Whole-study context: Unsorted whole-blood RNA was sequenced in bulk, leaving chains unpaired. Study-level results: Comparison of clonotypes with VDJdb favored anti-spike CD8 responses while missing private and CD4 specificities.

Unique molecular identifiers tagged individual cDNA molecules. From the 5' RACE reads, TCRdb called clonotypes with MiXCR, one entry per CDR3 protein. The sample includes tens of thousands of distinct CDR3 sequences, 5% to 6.5% of them seen just once. Trimming took 4 bases from V and 2 from J, leaving 25 bases between them. The germline gives CDR1 SGHNT, CDR2 YYREEE (reference sequence). CDR3 length: 20 amino acids. This clonotype was seen at least ten times. Its antigen remains unidentified. The origin of this receptor is an adult who was a healthcare worker with PCR-confirmed SARS-CoV-2 infection or an uninfected control (not recorded which). Material for sequencing was whole blood. The V gene is TRBV5-4, the J gene TRBJ2-6; tentative D call: TRBD1 (6 bases). This chain's CDR3 is CASSLLLGGGPRAGANVLTF. The CDR3 region has the DNA TGTGCCAGCAGCCTCCTTCTTGGGGGCGGCCCGCGGGCTGGGGCCAACGTCCTGACTTTC.